One and the same sample provided the 23 T cell receptor beta chains below, sequenced in a study of blood T cell repertoires in COVID-19. TCRdb keeps only in-frame clones here, not all; method: immunoSEQ multiplex PCR. The sample lists 150,000 to 180,000 clones; 65% to 90% were seen once. The sample was peripheral blood. These receptors were taken from a woman aged 60-70 years with COVID-19, enrolled during active disease.

In nucleotides, the CDR3 is TGTGCCAGCAGTCCTATCCGTACAGGGGCCAACTATGGCTACACCTTC. It yields the protein CASSPIRTGANYGYTF. The V gene is TRBV27, the J gene TRBJ1-2, with 7 bases aligning to TRBD1. Trimming removed 5 bases from V and 2 bases from J; junction bases left unmatched: 11. This CDR3 contains 16 residues. Germline V gene data show CDR1 as MNHEY and CDR2 as SMNVEV (reference sequence).

The chain employs TRBV21-1 and TRBJ2-3; the table's D call TRBD2 went unverified against the DNA. TRBV21-1 is tagged as a pseudogene. The CDR3 is 15 amino acids. This CDR3 is CASSKVGGKLGTQYF. The CDR3 DNA reads as TGTGCCAGCAGCAAAGTGGGCGGGAAGTTAGGTACGCAGTATTTT.

V is TRBV30 and J is TRBJ2-1, with D possibly being TRBD2 (6 bases). This CDR3 has 15 residues. Trimming stripped 3 bases from V and 5 bases from J, with 17 bases between. The germline V gene encodes CDR1 GTSNPN and CDR2 SVGIG (reference sequence). The CDR3 DNA is TGTGCCTGGAGCACGAGGGACTCGCTAAACAATGAGCAGTTCTTC. Its translation is CAWSTRDSLNNEQFF.

In regard to this clone: Other DNA sequences from this sample encode an identical CDR3 as well. The chain links TRBV24-1 to TRBJ2-5; the match to TRBD2 covers 7 bases. Unmatched junction bases numbered 2, after V lost 0 bases and J lost 5 bases. The CDR3 is made up of 14 amino acids. Per the germline V gene, CDR1 is KGHDR and CDR2 is SFDVKD. The CDR3 DNA follows: TGTGCCACCAGTGATTTGGCGGGGGAGGAGACCCAGTACTTC. Protein product: CATSDLAGEETQYF.

The V call is TRBV7-3, the J call TRBJ2-2; 7 nucleotides line up with TRBD2. J lost 5 bases, V lost 6 bases, and 12 bases had no gene match. The V gene's germline CDR1 is SGHTA and CDR2 FQGTGA. This CDR3 has 16 residues. The CDR3 bases are TGTGCCAGCAGTCGATCCCCAACTAGCGTTACCGGGGAGCTGTTTTTT. As protein: CASSRSPTSVTGELFF. Based on the CDR3 plus reference TRBV7-3 and TRBJ2-2, the full variable domain is GAGVSQTPSNKVTEKGKYVELRCDPISGHTALYWYRQSLGQGPEFLIYFQGTGAADDSGLPNDRFFAVRPEGSVSTLKIQRTERGDSAVYLCASSRSPTSVTGELFFGEGSRLTVL.

The chain has TRBV27 and TRBJ2-7; 8 bases fit TRBD1. The germline V gene has CDR1 MNHEY and CDR2 SMNVEV (reference sequence). The CDR3 sequence is 15 residues long. V was pared by 5 bases and J by 0 bases, with 6 bases of the junction left unmatched. The CDR3, as DNA: TGTGCCAGCAGTCTCGCCGGACAGGGCTCCTACGAGCAGTACTTC. Protein: CASSLAGQGSYEQYF.

This clone was picked up a small number of times. This chain uses TRBV7-3 with TRBJ2-5; 10 bases match TRBD2. The V and J ends lost 5 bases and 1 base, in that order; junction bases with no gene match: 4. The CDR3 consists of 15 residues. CDR1 is SGHTA and CDR2 is FQGTGA in the germline V gene. CDR3 loop: CASSPLAGIQETQYF. Written as DNA, the CDR3 is TGTGCCAGCAGCCCACTAGCGGGGATCCAAGAGACCCAGTACTTC.

The genes are TRBV19 and TRBJ1-5; D ambiguous. Germline values: CDR1 LNHDA, CDR2 SQIVND (reference sequence). The V gene lost 4 bases and the J gene lost 1 base, with 14 bases spanning the gap. The CDR3 covers 16 residues. Written as DNA, the CDR3 is TGTGCCAGTAGTAGGACGGCACGAGGGAGCAATCAGCCCCAGCATTTT. It codes for CASSRTARGSNQPQHF.

This clone was counted a few times. The chain combines TRBV7-2 with TRBJ2-1; possible D gene TRBD1, 6 bases. V lost 0 bases to trimming and J lost 4 bases, with 13 bases between them. This CDR3 comprises 16 residues. In germline, CDR1 is SGHTA, CDR2 FQGNSA. The CDR3 sequence is CASSLAERRGYNEQFF. CDR3 nucleotides: TGTGCCAGCAGCTTAGCTGAGCGAAGGGGGTACAATGAGCAGTTCTTC.

This clone was seen only a few times. J is TRBJ2-2 and V is TRBV25-1; maybe TRBD2 (6 bases). The CDR3 loop spans 17 amino acids. Germline CDR1 and CDR2: MGHDK and SYGVNS. V was trimmed by 4 bases and J by 5 bases, leaving 20 bases between them. The CDR3 is CASSVTVGGVITGELFF. The CDR3 DNA reads as TGTGCCAGCAGTGTGACGGTGGGGGGAGTTATTACCGGGGAGCTGTTTTTT.

CDR3 nucleotides: TGTGCCAGCAGTCCCCCAGGGGCCAATCAGCCCCAGCATTTT. This encodes CASSPPGANQPQHF. The chain uses TRBV2 and TRBJ1-5, with D possibly matching TRBD1 (6 bases). Germline-derived CDR1 and CDR2 are SNHLY and FYNNEI. The CDR3 length is 14 residues. The V gene lost 5 bases and the J gene lost 3 bases, with 11 bases spanning the gap.

The chain employs TRBV6-6 and TRBJ2-1; maybe TRBD1 (5 bases). V shed 1 base and J shed 5 bases, with 9 bases lying between them. Germline V lookup: CDR1 MNHNY, CDR2 SVGAGI (reference sequence). The CDR3 runs 14 residues. The CDR3 reads CASSYFQGDNEQFF. The CDR3 nucleotides are TGTGCCAGCAGTTACTTTCAGGGTGACAATGAGCAGTTCTTC.

The chain couples TRBV18 to TRBJ2-6, with a weak D call TRBD1 (5 bases). The CDR3 extends over 15 amino acids. Germline-derived CDR1 and CDR2 are KGHSH and LQKENI. The ends were cut back, 4 bases at V and 0 bases at J, with 7 bases in the middle. CDR3 sequence: CASSRQSSGANVLTF. DNA of the CDR3: TGTGCCAGCTCACGACAGAGCTCTGGGGCCAACGTCCTGACTTTC.

This chain uses TRBV29-1 with TRBJ1-1; 8 bases match TRBD1. The germline gives CDR1 SQVTM, CDR2 ANQGSEA. The trim removed 6 bases at V and 0 bases at J, leaving 3 bases unmatched. The CDR3 has 13 amino acids. The CDR3 nucleotides read TGCAGCGTAGTACAGGGGGTGAACACTGAAGCTTTCTTT. Protein: CSVVQGVNTEAFF.

The chain combines TRBV14 with TRBJ1-1, with D uncertain. Germline V gives CDR1 SGHDN, CDR2 FVKESK. This CDR3 comprises 15 residues. Trimming removed 2 bases at V and 0 bases at J, with 10 bases between. CDR3 DNA sequence: TGTGCCAGCAGCCAAAGGACGGGAATGAACACTGAAGCTTTCTTT. Its protein product is CASSQRTGMNTEAFF.

This chain links TRBV3-1 (or the pseudogene TRBV3-2) with TRBJ1-2; tentative D call: TRBD1 (5 bases). The CDR3 sequence is 16 residues long. V was shortened by 3 bases and J by 0 bases, with 14 bases between the two germline ends. Germline-derived CDR1 and CDR2 are LGHDT and YNNKEL (reference sequence). The CDR3 sequence: CASSHQTGLANYGYTF. CDR3 DNA sequence: TGTGCCAGCAGCCACCAAACAGGTCTCGCTAACTATGGCTACACCTTC.

Only one count was recorded for this clone. The chain recombines TRBV5-5 with TRBJ1-2; TRBD1 is a possible D gene (6 bases). The V end was cut by 0 bases, the J end by 6 bases, with 9 bases between. Germline loops: CDR1 SGHKS, CDR2 YYEKEE (reference sequence). This CDR3 contains 13 residues. The CDR3 DNA follows: TGTGCCAGCAGCTTGGTCAACAGGGATGGCTACACCTTC. The encoded protein is CASSLVNRDGYTF. Variable domain in full (rest from reference TRBV5-5 and TRBJ1-2): DAGVTQSPTHLIKTRGQQVTLRCSPISGHKSVSWYQQVLGQGPQFIFQYYEKEERGRGNFPDRFSARQFPNYSSELNVNALLLGDSALYLCASSLVNRDGYTFGSGTRLTVV.

This chain connects TRBV6-1 to TRBJ1-2; TRBD1 is a possible D gene (6 bases). V was cut by 3 bases and J by 7 bases, with 18 bases left in between. The germline V gene encodes CDR1 MNHNS and CDR2 SASEGT. The CDR3 contains 15 residues. The CDR3 loop reads CASSDYSRGGSGYTF. The CDR3 DNA follows: TGTGCCAGCAGTGACTACTCGAGGGGGGGATCTGGCTACACCTTC.

V gene TRBV29-1 combines with J gene TRBJ1-5; 7 nucleotides align to TRBD1. V lost 7 bases to trimming and J lost 5 bases; unmatched junction nucleotides: 8. The germline V gene encodes CDR1 SQVTM and CDR2 ANQGSEA. The length of the CDR3 is 13 residues. The CDR3 sequence is CSAVTGTHQPQHF. The CDR3 DNA reads as TGCAGCGCTGTGACAGGGACCCATCAGCCCCAGCATTTT.

The CDR3 nucleotides are TGTGCCAGCAGCGCCTACCCGGACTATGGCTACACCTTC. As protein: CASSAYPDYGYTF. V usage is TRBV9 and J usage is TRBJ1-2, with D hard to call. The CDR3 is 13 amino acids. CDR1 and CDR2 from the germline V gene are SGDLS and YYNGEE. Trimming shortened V by 3 bases and J by 3 bases, and 9 bases separated the two germline ends.

This clone was seen a few times. The chain joins TRBV14 to TRBJ2-3; D remains unclear. CDR3 length: 14 amino acids. V lost 0 bases to trimming and J lost 3 bases, with 7 bases between them. The germline gives CDR1 SGHDN, CDR2 FVKESK. DNA for the CDR3: TGTGCCAGCAGCCAAGATAGCATGACAGATACGCAGTATTTT. As protein: CASSQDSMTDTQYF.

This chain joins TRBV7-9 and TRBJ1-1, with D maybe TRBD1 (5 bases). The V end was cut by 7 bases, the J end by 2 bases, with 20 bases between. The CDR3 sequence is 16 residues long. CDR1 and CDR2 from the germline V gene are SEHNR and FQNEAQ (reference sequence). The CDR3 here is CASTKFPGLTNTEAFF. CDR3 bases: TGTGCCAGCACCAAATTCCCGGGACTAACAAACACTGAAGCTTTCTTT. The full variable domain, its missing parts supplied by reference TRBV7-9 and TRBJ1-1, is DTGVSQNPRHKITKRGQNVTFRCDPISEHNRLYWYRQTLGQGPEFLTYFQNEAQLEKSRLLSDRFSAERPKGSFSTLEIQRTEQGDSAMYLCASTKFPGLTNTEAFFGQGTRLTVV.

This clone turned up a few times. This chain uses TRBV19 with TRBJ1-6, with D perhaps matching TRBD1 (6 bases). Germline assignment: CDR1 LNHDA and CDR2 SQIVND (reference sequence). Trimming stripped 3 bases from V and 7 bases from J, with 13 bases between. The CDR3 contains 15 residues. CDR3 amino acids: CASSISQGTNSPLHF. Here the CDR3 DNA reads TGTGCCAGTAGTATCTCCCAGGGGACGAATTCACCCCTCCACTTT.